This TCR beta chain appears in the sequencing data of a study of cytomegalovirus exposure and HLA in healthy donors. General study results and limits: The authors later found HLA-associated TCR beta chains more clonally expanded than equally common others. Among CMV-associated TCR beta chains, most appeared HLA-restricted in a later analysis.

The CDR3 is 17 residues long. V lost 4 bases, J lost 0 bases, and 12 bases stayed unmatched. Germline CDR1 reads SGHRS; CDR2 reads YFSETQ. 60 Vbeta and 13 Jbeta primers were used in PCR. Assay used: immunoSEQ multiplex PCR; TCRdb lists only in-frame clones, some missing. The sample lists 120,000 or so clones, approximately 80% occurring once. With regard to this clone: Its antigen remains unknown.

This chain connects TRBV5-1 to TRBJ1-1; 7 nucleotides agree with TRBD1. The sample taken for sequencing was PBMCs. The sequence derives from a man younger than 35 in good health and CMV-seronegative. This CDR3 is CASSLYSLQGMNTEAFF. The CDR3 coding sequence is TGCGCCAGCAGCCTTTATAGCTTACAGGGGATGAACACTGAAGCTTTCTTT.